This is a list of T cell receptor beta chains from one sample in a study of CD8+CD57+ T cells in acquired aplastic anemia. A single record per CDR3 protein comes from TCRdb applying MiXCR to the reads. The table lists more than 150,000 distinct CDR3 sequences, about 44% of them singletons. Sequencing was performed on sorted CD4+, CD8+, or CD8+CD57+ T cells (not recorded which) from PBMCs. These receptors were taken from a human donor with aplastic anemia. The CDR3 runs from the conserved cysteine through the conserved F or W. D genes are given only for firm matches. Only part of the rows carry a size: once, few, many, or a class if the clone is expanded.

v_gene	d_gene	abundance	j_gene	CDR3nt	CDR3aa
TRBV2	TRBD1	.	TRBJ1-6	TGTGCCAGCAGTGGGACAGGGAACTCACCCCTCCACTTT	CASSGTGNSPLHF
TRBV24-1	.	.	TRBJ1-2	TGTGCCACCAGTTTTCAGGGGCAAGGCTACACCTTC	CATSFQGQGYTF
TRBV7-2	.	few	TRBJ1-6	TGTGCCAGCAGCTTAGCCGGCCGGGGCTCACCCCTCCACTTT	CASSLAGRGSPLHF
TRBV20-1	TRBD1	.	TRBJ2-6	TGCAGTGCAACACAACAGGGGCCCTGGGACGGGGCCAACGTCCTGACTTTC	CSATQQGPWDGANVLTF
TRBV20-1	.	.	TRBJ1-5	TGCAGTGCTAACCTGGGGGGTTATCAGCCCCAGCATTTT	CSANLGGYQPQHF
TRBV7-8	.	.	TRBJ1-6	TGTGCCAGCTCACCAGTATCACAGGGAGATTCACCCCTCCACTTT	CASSPVSQGDSPLHF
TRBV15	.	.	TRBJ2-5	TGTGCCACCAGCAGCCTCCGGGCCGGAGAGACCCAGTACTTC	CATSSLRAGETQYF
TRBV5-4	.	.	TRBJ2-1	TGTGCCAGCAGCTCACCCAGTGGATTCAATGAGCAGTTCTTC	CASSSPSGFNEQFF
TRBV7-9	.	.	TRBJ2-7	TGTGCCAGCAGCTTAAGGTATTCCTACGAGCAGTACTTC	CASSLRYSYEQYF
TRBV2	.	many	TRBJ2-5	TGTGCCAGCAGTGAAGACGGACGGGGGCGGGACCACGGGGCCCAGTACTTC	CASSEDGRGRDHGAQYF
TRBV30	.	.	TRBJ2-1	TGTGCCTGGAGTGTACGTCTTTGGGCCTACAATGAGCAGTTCTTC	CAWSVRLWAYNEQFF
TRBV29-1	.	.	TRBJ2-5	TGCAGCGTTGATGGCAGGTTAGCAAATGGACAAGAGACCCAGTACTTC	CSVDGRLANGQETQYF
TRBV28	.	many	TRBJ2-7	TGTGCCAGCAAGTGGGGCAGAAGCTCCTACGAGCAGTACTTC	CASKWGRSSYEQYF
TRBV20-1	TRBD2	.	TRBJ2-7	TGCAGTGCTAGTGGGCTAGCGGGAGTTCACGAGCAGTACTTC	CSASGLAGVHEQYF
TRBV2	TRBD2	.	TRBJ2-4	TGTGCCAGCAGGAGGACTAGCGGGAGGTACTTC	CASRRTSGRYF
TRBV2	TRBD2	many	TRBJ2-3	TGTGCCAGCAAGATAGCGGGGATCAGCACAGATACGCAGTATTTT	CASKIAGISTDTQYF
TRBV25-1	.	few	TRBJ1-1	TGTGCCAGCAGTGAAGACGGGTGGACTGAAGCTTTCTTT	CASSEDGWTEAFF